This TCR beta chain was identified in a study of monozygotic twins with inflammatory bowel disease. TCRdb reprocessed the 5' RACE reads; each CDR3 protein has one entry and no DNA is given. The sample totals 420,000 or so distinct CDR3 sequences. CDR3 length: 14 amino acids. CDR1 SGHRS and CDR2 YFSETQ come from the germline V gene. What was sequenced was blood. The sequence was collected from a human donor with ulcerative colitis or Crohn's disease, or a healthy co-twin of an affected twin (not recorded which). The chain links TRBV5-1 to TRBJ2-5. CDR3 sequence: CASSLSPDQETQYF. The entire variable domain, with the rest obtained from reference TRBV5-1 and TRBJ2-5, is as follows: KAGVTQTPRYLIKTRGQQVTLSCSPISGHRSVSWYQQTPGQGLQFLFEYFSETQRNKGNFPGRFSGRQFSNSRSEMNVSTLELGDSALYLCASSLSPDQETQYFGPGTRLLVL.